This T cell receptor (beta chain) was sequenced during a study of tumor-infiltrating lymphocytes in primary liver carcinoma. About the study: Aged between 30 and 69 years, the patients were men and women. Study results and caveats: A significantly higher top-250-clone fraction was found in tumors than in blood (p = 0.039).

Scientists recovered RNA and DNA together from about 20-30 mg of unsorted bulk tissue. Surgical resection treated primary liver carcinoma in the patients. Those patients suffered from chronic HBV infection and were treatment-naive. Comments on this clonotype: Its cognate antigen is unknown.

From around 0.5 ug total RNA, TCR beta cDNA was generated with a primer in the constant region. Amplification in three nested multiplex PCR rounds with slightly modified ARM-PCR gave rise to TCR beta libraries. The two initial PCR rounds, roughly 11 cycles each, used TRBV1-TRBV30 forward and C-beta reverse primers. MiXCR, run by TCRdb on the multiplex PCR reads, gives a single entry per CDR3 protein. The sample lists 100,000 or so distinct CDR3 sequences, roughly 80% occurring once. Unmatched junction bases numbered 12, after V lost 11 bases and J lost 0 bases. CDR1 is MNHEY and CDR2 is SVGAGI in the germline V gene. There are 17 residues in the CDR3.

The V gene is TRBV6-5, the J gene TRBJ2-3; 12 nucleotides line up with TRBD2. The sequencing input was liver tumor tissue from sampling region 3. Subset defined: tumor region T3, left-lateral pole. The receptor comes from a man aged 40-49 years with primary liver carcinoma and hepatitis B virus infection. The CDR3: CAGTRSLAGGSTDTQYF. Here the CDR3 DNA reads TGTGCCGGCACCCGATCCCTAGCGGGAGGGAGCACAGATACGCAGTATTTT.